This T cell receptor (beta chain) was recovered during a study of radiation and T cells in renal cell carcinoma (dated by TCRdb to 2020 to 2022). Looking at the study overall: Samples were obtained from a clinical trial, in which 15 Gy stereotactic body radiation therapy was delivered to primary renal cell carcinomas and nephrectomy was performed 4 weeks later. In total, approximately 54 samples, comprising 25 or so tumors and approximately 27 peripheral blood samples, were subjected to TCR beta sequencing. Across all 55 or so samples, under 5 million unique CDR3 nucleotide sequences, encoding roughly 2,600,000 unique CDR3 amino acid sequences, were identified. Broad study findings and their caveats: Because no pretreatment tumor biopsies were available, whether clonotypes were present in the tumor at baseline could not be determined. In blood, the top tumor clonotypes increased between baseline and 2 weeks post-radiation and then shrank by 4 weeks, which suggests that tumor-resident clones expanded only transiently. Because the trial had a single-armed design, the trial could not examine how radiation dose or scheduling affected the TCR repertoire. Changes in the blood repertoire were not tracked past 4 weeks after treatment.

TCR beta libraries were generated from genomic DNA with the immunoSEQ kit, following the manufacturer's recommendations. Library preparation used a first multiplex PCR with proprietary primers, then a second PCR adding unique barcodes, with bead cleanups after each round. A positive control reaction and a negative control reaction, both provided in the kit, were run with every batch of samples. The final libraries were assessed on an Agilent 4200 TapeStation D1000 ScreenTape, pooled by volume, and quantified by qPCR. Sequencing ran on an Illumina NextSeq500 with a MidOutput 150-cycle cartridge, using 156 Read1 and 15 Index1 cycles with kit custom primers. The pooled library was loaded at approximately 0.95 pM with around 22% PhiX control spiked in. In the authors' own workflow: Vendor-processed data were analyzed in R, with a clonotype defined as all T cells sharing the same CDR3 nucleotide sequence. For clone abundance analyses, frequencies were normalized to the 10,000 most abundant clones in each sample. Public T cell clones, which averaged fewer than five per sample, were excluded before analysis. An abundance difference of at least 32-fold between compartments was the criterion for calling clonotypes tumor-enriched or baseline blood-enriched. Clonotypes expanded or contracted between blood time points were identified with a beta-binomial differential abundance model. The Baroni-Urbani and Buser coefficient was used to measure tumor-blood repertoire similarity, and groups were compared with two-tailed Wilcoxon tests in R. TCRdb took this table from immuneACCESS and kept in-frame rearrangements with V and J called. Such tables lack part of the clones; where checked against another copy, unresolved V genes explain under half of the gap, and the rest is unexplained. That table gives V, J and clone size, and the DNA gave D and trimming. The table for this sample lists about 160,000 clones; around 90% of them were counted only once. Jointly, the top ten make up about 4.3% of the sample.

Explained via the paper, the time point label denotes: baseline pretreatment blood. The sample's treatment or condition, from its label and the paper: 15 Gy SBRT to primary tumor, nephrectomy 4 weeks later. To follow tumor-enriched clonotypes, peripheral blood was collected serially from radiation-treated patients at baseline and again at 2 weeks and 4 weeks after SBRT. Renal cell carcinoma with clear cell pathology was present in all patients. The QIAamp DNA Blood Mini Kit (Qiagen) was used to prepare genomic DNA for TCR sequencing. The analyses included only samples that passed all quality control checks. This clone came up once. There is no known antigen for this receptor. No much larger clonotype is one base removed from it; base qualities were not supplied. The CDR3 runs 13 amino acids, cysteine and phenylalanine included. Just CDR3 DNA is preserved here, 39 bases in frame from base 1. Trimming removed 7 bases from V and 6 bases from J; the gene matches leave 5 bases unexplained. From a lookup of the germline V gene, CDR1 and CDR2 are SGHDN and FVKESK.

This TCR was recovered from a woman aged 70-85 years with renal cell carcinoma. The chain was built from TRBV14 and TRBJ2-2, with 7 junctional bases fitting TRBD2. The sequencing here drew on blood, taken from a patient whose treatment included radiotherapy and nephrectomy. The CDR3 loop reads CASTRGVPGELFF. The DNA is TGTGCCAGCACCCGGGGGGTGCCCGGGGAGCTGTTTTTT.